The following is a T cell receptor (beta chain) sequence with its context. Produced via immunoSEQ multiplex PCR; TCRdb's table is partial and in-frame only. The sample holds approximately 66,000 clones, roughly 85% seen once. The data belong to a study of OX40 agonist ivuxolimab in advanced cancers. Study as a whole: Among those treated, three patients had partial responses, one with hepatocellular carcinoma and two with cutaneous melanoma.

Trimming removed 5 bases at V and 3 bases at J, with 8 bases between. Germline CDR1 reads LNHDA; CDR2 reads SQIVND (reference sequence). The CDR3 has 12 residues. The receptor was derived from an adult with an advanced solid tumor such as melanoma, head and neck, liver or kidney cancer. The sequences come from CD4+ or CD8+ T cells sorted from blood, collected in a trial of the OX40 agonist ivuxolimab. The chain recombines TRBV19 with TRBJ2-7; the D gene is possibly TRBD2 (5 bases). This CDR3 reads CASSPGYYEQYF. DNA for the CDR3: TGTGCCAGTAGTCCGGGGTACTACGAGCAGTACTTC.